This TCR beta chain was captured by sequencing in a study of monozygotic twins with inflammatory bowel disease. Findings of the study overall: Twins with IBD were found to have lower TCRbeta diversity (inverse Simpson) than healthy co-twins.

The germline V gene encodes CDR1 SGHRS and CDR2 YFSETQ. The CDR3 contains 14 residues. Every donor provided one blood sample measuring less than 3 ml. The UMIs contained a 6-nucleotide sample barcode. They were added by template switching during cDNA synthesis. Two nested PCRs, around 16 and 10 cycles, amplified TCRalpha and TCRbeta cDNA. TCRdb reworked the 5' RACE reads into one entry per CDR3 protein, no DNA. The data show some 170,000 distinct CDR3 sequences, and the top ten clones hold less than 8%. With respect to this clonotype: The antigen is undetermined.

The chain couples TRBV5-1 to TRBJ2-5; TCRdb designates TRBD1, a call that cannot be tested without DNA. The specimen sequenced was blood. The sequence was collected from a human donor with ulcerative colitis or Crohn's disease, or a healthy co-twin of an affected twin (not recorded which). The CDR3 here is CASSVPGEQETQYF.